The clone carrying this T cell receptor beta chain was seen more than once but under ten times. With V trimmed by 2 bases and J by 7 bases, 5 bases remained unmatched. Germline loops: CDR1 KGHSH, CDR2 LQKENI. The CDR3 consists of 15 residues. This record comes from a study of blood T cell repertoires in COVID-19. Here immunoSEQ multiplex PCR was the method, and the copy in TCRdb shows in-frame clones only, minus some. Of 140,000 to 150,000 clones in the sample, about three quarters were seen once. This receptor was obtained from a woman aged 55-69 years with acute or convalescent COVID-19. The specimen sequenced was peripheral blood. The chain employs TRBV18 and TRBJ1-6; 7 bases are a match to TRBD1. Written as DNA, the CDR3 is TGTGCCAGCTCACCAGCAGGGACAGAGAATTCACCCCTCCACTTT. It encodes CASSPAGTENSPLHF.